The 6 T cell receptor beta chains below come from one sample, sequenced in a study of human T cells and chemical hapten exposure. From the RACE reads, TCRdb called clonotypes with MiXCR, one entry per CDR3 protein. The table includes some 96,000 distinct CDR3 sequences, about 9.3% detected once. The time point: patch test 2, 6 weeks after DPC sensitization. The treatment denotes: therapeutic diphenylcyclopropenone sensitization with weekly scalp DPC. The source was whole blood, collected in connection with sensitization to the hapten diphenylcyclopropenone (DPC). The receptors here all came from a woman aged 40 to 49 with alopecia areata. Some clones in this sample may be carry-over from other donors' samples.

The V call is TRBV29-1, the J call TRBJ2-3, with D maybe TRBD2 (6 bases). V lost 6 bases, J lost 4 bases, and 14 bases lay in between. The CDR3 is 13 residues long. CDR1 and CDR2 (germline): SQVTM, ANQGSEA. The CDR3 region has the DNA TGCAGCGTCCAACTAGCTCTCGCAGATACGCAGTATTTT. Translated, it gives CSVQLALADTQYF.

This sequence joins TRBV4-3 and TRBJ2-2; 8 nucleotides agree with TRBD1. The V and J ends lost 1 base and 1 base, in that order; junction bases with no gene match: 2. Per the germline V gene, CDR1 is LGHNA and CDR2 is YSLEER. The CDR3 is 16 amino acids. In nucleotides, the CDR3 is TGCGCCAGCAGCCAAGGGACAGGGAAGAACACCGGGGAGCTGTTTTTT. Its protein product is CASSQGTGKNTGELFF.

This clonotype was observed a handful of times. The V call is TRBV5-6, the J call TRBJ2-1, with 10 bases aligning to TRBD2. Germline V gene data show CDR1 as SGHDT and CDR2 as YYEEEE. This CDR3 comprises 18 residues. Germline trimming cut 1 base from V and 2 bases from J; bases unmatched to any gene: 9. Written as DNA, the CDR3 is TGTGCCAGCAGCTTGACCACTTTAGCGGGAGGCACCTACAATGAGCAGTTCTTC. Residues: CASSLTTLAGGTYNEQFF. Supplemented by reference TRBV5-6 and TRBJ2-1, the full variable domain reads DAGVTQSPTHLIKTRGQQVTLRCSPKSGHDTVSWYQQALGQGPQFIFQYYEEEERQRGNFPDRFSGHQFPNYSSELNVNALLLGDSALYLCASSLTTLAGGTYNEQFFGPGTRLTVL.

This clonotype was detected only a few times. The V call is TRBV6-1, the J call TRBJ2-7, with D maybe TRBD1 (6 bases). Germline V CDR1 and CDR2: MNHNS, SASEGT. CDR3 size: 16 residues. With 7 bases removed from V and 2 bases from J, the gap between germline ends came to 21 bases. The DNA for the CDR3 is TGTGCCAGCACTTTCCTTGTGGGGGCCGGAGCCTACGAGCAGTACTTC. Amino acids: CASTFLVGAGAYEQYF.

The V call is TRBV6-2 or TRBV6-3, the J call TRBJ1-5; TRBD1 aligns across 7 bases. The V segment lost 6 bases and the J segment 6 bases; nucleotides outside the gene matches: 11. There are 15 residues in the CDR3. Germline lookup yields CDR1 MNHEY and CDR2 SVGEGT. The CDR3: CASSLATGVGQPQHF. Written as DNA, the CDR3 is TGTGCCAGCAGCCTCGCTACAGGGGTGGGTCAGCCCCAGCATTTT.

This clonotype was seen only a few times. The J gene is TRBJ2-4, the V gene TRBV11-1; perhaps TRBD1 as D (5 bases). Germline V CDR1 and CDR2: SGHAT, FQDESV (reference sequence). This CDR3 has 18 residues. The ends were cut back, 5 bases at V and 1 base at J, with 21 bases in the middle. This CDR3 is CASSDNDRGARAKNIQYF. The CDR3 DNA reads TGTGCCAGCAGCGACAATGATAGGGGCGCGAGGGCCAAAAACATTCAGTACTTC.